A selection of T cell receptor beta chains follows, all from one sample in a study of T cell responses to AZD1222 COVID-19 vaccine. Measured with immunoSEQ multiplex PCR; TCRdb has only the in-frame clones, and not every one. The table includes around 180,000 clones, 85% to 90% detected once. Sequenced material: peripheral blood, taken on day 0 of AZD1222 vaccination. Receptor source: an adult in good health. CDR3s include the opening cysteine and the closing phenylalanine or tryptophan. The order of the fields is clone size, D gene, V gene, J gene, CDR3 DNA, CDR3 protein. D genes are given only for firm matches. Rows may omit the clone size; those that give it use once, few, many or a size class.

clone_size: -; d_call: TRBD1; v_call: TRBV5-6; j_call: TRBJ1-2; cdr3_nt: TGTGCCAGCAGACCGGACAGGGCGACGGGCTACACCTTC; cdr3_aa: CASRPDRATGYTF
clone_size: few; d_call: -; v_call: TRBV9; j_call: TRBJ1-2; cdr3_nt: TGTGCCAGCAGCGTTGATCCTAACTATGGCTACACCTTC; cdr3_aa: CASSVDPNYGYTF
clone_size: -; d_call: -; v_call: TRBV18; j_call: TRBJ1-1; cdr3_nt: TGTGCCAGTGCCGTGGGGGAAGCGAACACTGAAGCTTTCTTT; cdr3_aa: CASAVGEANTEAFF
clone_size: -; d_call: -; v_call: TRBV5-4; j_call: TRBJ2-5; cdr3_nt: TGTGCCAGCAGCTCAGACCCGAGACAGACGCAAGAGACCCAGTACTTC; cdr3_aa: CASSSDPRQTQETQYF
clone_size: once; d_call: -; v_call: TRBV7-2; j_call: TRBJ1-2; cdr3_nt: TGTGCCAGCAGCTTGGGGACCTATGGCTACACCTTC; cdr3_aa: CASSLGTYGYTF
clone_size: -; d_call: TRBD2; v_call: TRBV11-2; j_call: TRBJ2-5; cdr3_nt: TGTGCCAGCAGCTTAACTAGCGGGGGCACGGGCTTCAGAGAGACCCAGTACTTC; cdr3_aa: CASSLTSGGTGFRETQYF
clone_size: -; d_call: -; v_call: TRBV5-1; j_call: TRBJ2-7; cdr3_nt: TGCGCCAGCAGCTTTGACGGTGGGATCTACGAGCAGTACTTC; cdr3_aa: CASSFDGGIYEQYF
clone_size: -; d_call: -; v_call: TRBV28; j_call: TRBJ1-2; cdr3_nt: TGTGCCAGCAGTTTACAGGGATCTAACTATGGCTACACCTTC; cdr3_aa: CASSLQGSNYGYTF
clone_size: -; d_call: -; v_call: TRBV28; j_call: TRBJ1-4; cdr3_nt: TGTGCCAGCACCGACCGGGTTACAGAAAAACTGTTTTTT; cdr3_aa: CASTDRVTEKLFF
clone_size: -; d_call: TRBD2; v_call: TRBV28; j_call: TRBJ2-5; cdr3_nt: TGTGCCAGCAGTTTCCTAGCGGGAGGAGAGACCCAGTACTTC; cdr3_aa: CASSFLAGGETQYF
clone_size: -; d_call: -; v_call: TRBV30; j_call: TRBJ1-6; cdr3_nt: TGTGCCTGGAGTGAAGGGGTGGCGCTCCACTTT; cdr3_aa: CAWSEGVALHF
clone_size: once; d_call: TRBD2; v_call: TRBV20-1; j_call: TRBJ2-7; cdr3_nt: TGCAGTGCTAGTGGGCTAGCGGGAGTTCACGAGCAGTACTTC; cdr3_aa: CSASGLAGVHEQYF